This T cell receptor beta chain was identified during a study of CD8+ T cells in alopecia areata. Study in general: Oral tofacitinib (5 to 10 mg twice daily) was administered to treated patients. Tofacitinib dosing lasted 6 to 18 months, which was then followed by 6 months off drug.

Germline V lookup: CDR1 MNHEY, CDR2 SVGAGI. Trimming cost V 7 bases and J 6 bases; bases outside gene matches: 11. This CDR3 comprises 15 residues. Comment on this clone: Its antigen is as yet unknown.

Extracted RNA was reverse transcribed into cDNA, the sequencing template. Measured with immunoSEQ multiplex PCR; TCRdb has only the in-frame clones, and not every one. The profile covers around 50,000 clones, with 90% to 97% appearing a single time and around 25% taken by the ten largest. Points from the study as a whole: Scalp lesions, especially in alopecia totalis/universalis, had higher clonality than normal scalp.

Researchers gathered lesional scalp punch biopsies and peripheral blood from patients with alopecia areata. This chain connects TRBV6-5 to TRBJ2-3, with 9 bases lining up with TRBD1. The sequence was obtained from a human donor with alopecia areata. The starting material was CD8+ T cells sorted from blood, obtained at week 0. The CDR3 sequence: CASTVTGTGMDTQYF. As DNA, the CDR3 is TGTGCCAGCACAGTTACCGGGACAGGGATGGATACGCAGTATTTT.